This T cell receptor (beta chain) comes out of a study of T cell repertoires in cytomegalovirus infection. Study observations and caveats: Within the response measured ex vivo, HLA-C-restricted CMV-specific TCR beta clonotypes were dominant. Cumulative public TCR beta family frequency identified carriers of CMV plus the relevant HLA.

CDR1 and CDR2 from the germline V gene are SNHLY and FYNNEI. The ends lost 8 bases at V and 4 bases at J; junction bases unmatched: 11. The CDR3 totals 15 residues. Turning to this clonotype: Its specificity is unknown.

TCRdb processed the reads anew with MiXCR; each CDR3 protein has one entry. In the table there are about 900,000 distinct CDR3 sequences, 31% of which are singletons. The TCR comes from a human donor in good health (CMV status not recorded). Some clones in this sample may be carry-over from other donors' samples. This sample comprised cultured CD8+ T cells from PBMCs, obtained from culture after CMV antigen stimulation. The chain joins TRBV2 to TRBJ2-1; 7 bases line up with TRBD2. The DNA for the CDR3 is TGTGCCAGCGTGGGTGGCGGGGGATCTTACAATGAGCAGTTCTTC. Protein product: CASVGGGGSYNEQFF.